This T cell receptor (beta chain) was captured in a study of T-cell reconstitution after alpha-beta-depleted transplantation in children. Study-wide points: At the one-year point after transplant, T-cell counts and TCRbeta diversity were found to come mostly from T cells that had been newly produced. Some patients showed high day-60 TCRbeta diversity, which derived from surviving recipient T cells and thymic progenitors. Reportedly, only several hundred clones from non-depleted graft cells drove alpha-beta T-cell counts at about two months.

Construction of the TCRbeta library involved unique molecular identifiers. One entry per CDR3 protein, called by TCRdb with MiXCR from the PCR reads. The sample yields under 300,000 distinct CDR3 sequences, approximately 10% seen once. The germline gives CDR1 KGHDR, CDR2 SFDVKD. CDR3 length equals 16 residues. The V end lost 4 bases, the J end lost 2 bases, and 15 bases lay between the germline ends. This clonotype was seen at least ten times. Its antigen is unknown. This chain joins TRBV24-1 and TRBJ2-3; tentatively, D is TRBD1 (5 bases). This receptor was identified in a male patient between 2 and 15 years old who had a stem cell transplant for chronic granulomatous disease, so the T cells may come from the graft donor. The sequencing used peripheral blood, collected 180 days after TCRalphabeta/CD19-depleted stem cell transplant. The CDR3 region has the DNA TGTGCCACCAGTGACCCCCGACAGTCCTTCACAGATACGCAGTATTTT. This encodes CATSDPRQSFTDTQYF.